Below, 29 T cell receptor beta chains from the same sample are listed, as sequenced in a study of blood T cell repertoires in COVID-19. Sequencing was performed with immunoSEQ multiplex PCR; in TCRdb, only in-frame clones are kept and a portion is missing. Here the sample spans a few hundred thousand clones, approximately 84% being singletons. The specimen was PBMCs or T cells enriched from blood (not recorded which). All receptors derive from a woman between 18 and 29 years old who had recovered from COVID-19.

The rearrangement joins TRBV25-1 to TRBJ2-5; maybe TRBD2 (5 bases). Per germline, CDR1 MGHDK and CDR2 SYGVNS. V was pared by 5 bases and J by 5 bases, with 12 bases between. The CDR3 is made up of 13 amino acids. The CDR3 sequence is CASSSGYSETQYF. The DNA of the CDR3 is TGTGCCAGCAGTTCGGGGTACAGCGAGACCCAGTACTTC.

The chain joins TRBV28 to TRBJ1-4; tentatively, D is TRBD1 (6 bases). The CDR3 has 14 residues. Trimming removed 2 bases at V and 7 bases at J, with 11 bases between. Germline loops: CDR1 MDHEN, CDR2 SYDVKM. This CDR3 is CASSLRGGSEKLFF. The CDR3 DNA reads TGTGCCAGCAGTTTAAGGGGGGGGAGTGAAAAACTGTTTTTT.

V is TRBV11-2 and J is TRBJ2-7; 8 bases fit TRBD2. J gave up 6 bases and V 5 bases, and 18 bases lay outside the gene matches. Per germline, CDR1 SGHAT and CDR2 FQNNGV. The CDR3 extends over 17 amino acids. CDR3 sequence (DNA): TGTGCCAGCAGCCTAACTGTCCGGGAGGGCCGCTTAAGCGAGCAGTACTTC. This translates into CASSLTVREGRLSEQYF.

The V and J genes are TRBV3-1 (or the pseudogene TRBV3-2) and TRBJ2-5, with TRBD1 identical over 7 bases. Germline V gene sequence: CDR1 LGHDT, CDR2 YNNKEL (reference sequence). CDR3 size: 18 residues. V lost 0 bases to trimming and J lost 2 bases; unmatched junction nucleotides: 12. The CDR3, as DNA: TGTGCCAGCAGCCAAGATAAATTCGGGACAGCAAGACAAGAGACCCAGTACTTC. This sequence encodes CASSQDKFGTARQETQYF.

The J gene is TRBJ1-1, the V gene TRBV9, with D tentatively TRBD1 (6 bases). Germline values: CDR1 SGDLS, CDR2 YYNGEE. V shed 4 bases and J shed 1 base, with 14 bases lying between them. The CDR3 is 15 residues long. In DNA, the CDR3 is TGTGCCAGCAGCTTGACAGGCAAGGGGAACACTGAAGCTTTCTTT. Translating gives CASSLTGKGNTEAFF.

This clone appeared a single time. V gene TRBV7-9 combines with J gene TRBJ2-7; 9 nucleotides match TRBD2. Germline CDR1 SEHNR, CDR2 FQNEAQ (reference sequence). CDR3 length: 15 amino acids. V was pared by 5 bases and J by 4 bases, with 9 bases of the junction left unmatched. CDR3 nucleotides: TGTGCCAGCAGCCCCCAGCTAGCGGGAAGGTACGAGCAGTACTTC. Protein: CASSPQLAGRYEQYF.

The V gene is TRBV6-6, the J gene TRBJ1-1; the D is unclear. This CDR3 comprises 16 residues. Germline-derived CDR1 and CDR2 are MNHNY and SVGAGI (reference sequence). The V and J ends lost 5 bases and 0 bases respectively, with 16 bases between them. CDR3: CASSRGKWRMNTEAFF. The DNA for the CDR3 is TGTGCCAGCAGTCGAGGTAAATGGCGGATGAACACTGAAGCTTTCTTT.

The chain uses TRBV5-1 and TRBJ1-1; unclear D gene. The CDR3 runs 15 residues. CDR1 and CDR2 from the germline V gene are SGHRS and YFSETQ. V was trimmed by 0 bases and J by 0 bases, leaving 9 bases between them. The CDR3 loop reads CASSLVEALNTEAFF. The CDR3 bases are TGCGCCAGCAGCTTGGTAGAGGCACTGAACACTGAAGCTTTCTTT. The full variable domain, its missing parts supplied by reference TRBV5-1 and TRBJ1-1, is KAGVTQTPRYLIKTRGQQVTLSCSPISGHRSVSWYQQTPGQGLQFLFEYFSETQRNKGNFPGRFSGRQFSNSRSEMNVSTLELGDSALYLCASSLVEALNTEAFFGQGTRLTVV.

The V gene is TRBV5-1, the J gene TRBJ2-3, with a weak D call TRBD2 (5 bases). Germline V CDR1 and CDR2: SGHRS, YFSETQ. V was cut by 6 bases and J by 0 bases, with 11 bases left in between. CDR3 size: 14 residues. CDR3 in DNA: TGCGCCAGCAAAGGGAGTGTTAGCACAGATACGCAGTATTTT. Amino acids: CASKGSVSTDTQYF.

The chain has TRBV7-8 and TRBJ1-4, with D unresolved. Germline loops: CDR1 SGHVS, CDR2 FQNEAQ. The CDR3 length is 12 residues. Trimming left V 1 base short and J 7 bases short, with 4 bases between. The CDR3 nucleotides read TGTGCCAGCAGCTTAGGGGCTGAAAAACTGTTTTTT. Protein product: CASSLGAEKLFF.

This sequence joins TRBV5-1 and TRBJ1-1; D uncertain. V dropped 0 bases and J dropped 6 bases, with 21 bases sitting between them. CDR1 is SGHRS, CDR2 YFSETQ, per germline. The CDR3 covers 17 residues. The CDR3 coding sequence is TGCGCCAGCAGCTTGGAGGGCCACGGACTTTATAACGCTGAAGCTTTCTTT. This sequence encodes CASSLEGHGLYNAEAFF. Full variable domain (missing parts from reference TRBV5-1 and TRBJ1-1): KAGVTQTPRYLIKTRGQQVTLSCSPISGHRSVSWYQQTPGQGLQFLFEYFSETQRNKGNFPGRFSGRQFSNSRSEMNVSTLELGDSALYLCASSLEGHGLYNAEAFFGQGTRLTVV.

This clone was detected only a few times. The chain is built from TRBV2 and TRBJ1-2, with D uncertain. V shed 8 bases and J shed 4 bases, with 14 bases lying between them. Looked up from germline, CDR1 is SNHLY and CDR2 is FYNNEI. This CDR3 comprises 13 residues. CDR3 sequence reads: CASALAVSYGYTF. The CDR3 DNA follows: TGTGCCAGCGCCTTGGCGGTTAGCTATGGCTACACCTTC. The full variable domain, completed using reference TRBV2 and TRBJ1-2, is EPEVTQTPSHQVTQMGQEVILRCVPISNHLYFYWYRQILGQKVEFLVSFYNNEISEKSEIFDDQFSVERPDGSNFTLKIRSTKLEDSAMYFCASALAVSYGYTFGSGTRLTVV.

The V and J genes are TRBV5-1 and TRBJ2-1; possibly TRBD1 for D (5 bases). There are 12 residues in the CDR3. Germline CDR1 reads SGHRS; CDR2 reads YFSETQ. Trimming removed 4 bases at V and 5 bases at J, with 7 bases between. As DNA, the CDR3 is TGCGCCAGCAGCATACAGGACAATGAGCAGTTCTTC. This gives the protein CASSIQDNEQFF.

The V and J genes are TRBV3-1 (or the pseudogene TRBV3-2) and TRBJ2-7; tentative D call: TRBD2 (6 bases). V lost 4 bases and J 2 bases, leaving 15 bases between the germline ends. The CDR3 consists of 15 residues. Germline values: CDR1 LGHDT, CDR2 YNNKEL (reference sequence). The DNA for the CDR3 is TGTGCCAGCAGCCTTTTTATGGCGGGGCCCTACGAGCAGTACTTC. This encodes CASSLFMAGPYEQYF.

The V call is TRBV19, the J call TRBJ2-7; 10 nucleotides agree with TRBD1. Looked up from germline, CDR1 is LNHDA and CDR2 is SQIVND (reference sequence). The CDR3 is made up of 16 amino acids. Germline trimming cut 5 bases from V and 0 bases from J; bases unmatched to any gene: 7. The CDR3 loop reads CASSASWDRGSYEQYF. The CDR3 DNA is TGTGCCAGTAGTGCCTCGTGGGACAGGGGCTCCTACGAGCAGTACTTC.

This CDR3 is CASSQGQGGTDTQYF. The CDR3 DNA reads as TGCGCCAGCAGTCAAGGACAGGGAGGCACAGATACGCAGTATTTT. The chain couples TRBV5-1 to TRBJ2-3; 8 bases map to TRBD1. The CDR3 consists of 15 residues. V trimming: 5 bases; J trimming: 1 base; junction bases outside the gene matches: 6. The germline CDR1 and CDR2 sequences are SGHRS and YFSETQ. The full variable domain, completed using reference TRBV5-1 and TRBJ2-3, is KAGVTQTPRYLIKTRGQQVTLSCSPISGHRSVSWYQQTPGQGLQFLFEYFSETQRNKGNFPGRFSGRQFSNSRSEMNVSTLELGDSALYLCASSQGQGGTDTQYFGPGTRLTVL.

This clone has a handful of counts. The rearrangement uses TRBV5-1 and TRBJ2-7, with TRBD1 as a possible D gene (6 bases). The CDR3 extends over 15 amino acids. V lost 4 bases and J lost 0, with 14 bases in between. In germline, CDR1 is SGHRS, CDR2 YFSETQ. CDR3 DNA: TGCGCCAGCAGCCCGTGGGGACAAAACTCCTACGAGCAGTACTTC. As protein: CASSPWGQNSYEQYF.

CDR3 nucleotides: TGTGCCAGCAGCCCCCCCAGGGGGTATGGAAACACCATATATTTT. This translates into CASSPPRGYGNTIYF. The chain joins TRBV7-9 to TRBJ1-3, with 7 bases that match TRBD1. With 5 bases clipped from V and 3 bases from J, the junction kept 7 bases outside the gene matches. The CDR3 extends over 15 amino acids. Germline loops: CDR1 SEHNR, CDR2 FQNEAQ (reference sequence).

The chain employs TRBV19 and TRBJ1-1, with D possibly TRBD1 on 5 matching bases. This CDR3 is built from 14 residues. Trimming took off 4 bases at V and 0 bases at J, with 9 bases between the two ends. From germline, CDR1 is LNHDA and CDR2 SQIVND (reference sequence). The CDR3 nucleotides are TGTGCCAGTAGTAAGACAGTACTGAACACTGAAGCTTTCTTT. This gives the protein CASSKTVLNTEAFF.

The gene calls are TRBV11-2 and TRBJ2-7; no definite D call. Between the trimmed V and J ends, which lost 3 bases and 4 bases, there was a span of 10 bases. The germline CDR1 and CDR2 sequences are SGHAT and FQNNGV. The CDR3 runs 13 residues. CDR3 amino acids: CASSFSVLYEQYF. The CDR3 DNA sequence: TGTGCCAGCAGCTTCTCCGTCCTTTACGAGCAGTACTTC.

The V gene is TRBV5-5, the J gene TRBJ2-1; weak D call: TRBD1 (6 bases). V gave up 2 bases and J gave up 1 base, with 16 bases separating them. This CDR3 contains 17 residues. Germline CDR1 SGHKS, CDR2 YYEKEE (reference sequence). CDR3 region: CASSFQLQGRSYNEQFF. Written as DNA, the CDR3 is TGTGCCAGCAGCTTTCAACTACAGGGACGATCCTACAATGAGCAGTTCTTC.

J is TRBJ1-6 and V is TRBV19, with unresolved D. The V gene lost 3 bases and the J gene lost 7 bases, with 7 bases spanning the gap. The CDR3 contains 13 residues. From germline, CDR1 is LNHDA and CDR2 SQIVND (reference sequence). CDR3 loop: CASSIGLNSPLHF. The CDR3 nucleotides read TGTGCCAGTAGTATCGGTCTCAATTCACCCCTCCACTTT.

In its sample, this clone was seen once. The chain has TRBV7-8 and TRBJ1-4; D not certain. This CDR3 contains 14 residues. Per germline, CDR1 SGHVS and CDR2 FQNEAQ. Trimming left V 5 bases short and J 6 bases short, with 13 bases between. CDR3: CASSRYGGDEKLFF. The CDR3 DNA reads TGTGCCAGCAGCCGGTACGGCGGCGATGAAAAACTGTTTTTT.

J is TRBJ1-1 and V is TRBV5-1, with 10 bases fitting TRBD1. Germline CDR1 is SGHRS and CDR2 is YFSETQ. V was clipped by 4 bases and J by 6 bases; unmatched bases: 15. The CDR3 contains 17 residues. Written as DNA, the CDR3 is TGCGCCAGCAGCCGGTCACCGACCGGGACAGGGGCCCCTGAAGCTTTCTTT. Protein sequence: CASSRSPTGTGAPEAFF.

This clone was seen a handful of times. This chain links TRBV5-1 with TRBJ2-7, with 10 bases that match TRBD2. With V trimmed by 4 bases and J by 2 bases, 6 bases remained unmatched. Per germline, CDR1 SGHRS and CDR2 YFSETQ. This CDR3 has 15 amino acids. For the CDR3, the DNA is TGCGCCAGCAGCCAGGGACTAGCGACCACCTACGAGCAGTACTTC. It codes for CASSQGLATTYEQYF.

The CDR3 DNA reads TGTGCCAGTAGTATCGGTCAGGGGGCGAGGGAAAAACTGTTTTTT. Protein product: CASSIGQGAREKLFF. The V gene is TRBV19, the J gene TRBJ1-4; 8 bases are shared with TRBD1. CDR1 is LNHDA, CDR2 SQIVND, per germline (reference sequence). This CDR3 region has 15 residues. V dropped 3 bases and J dropped 8; count of bases not matched to a gene: 8.

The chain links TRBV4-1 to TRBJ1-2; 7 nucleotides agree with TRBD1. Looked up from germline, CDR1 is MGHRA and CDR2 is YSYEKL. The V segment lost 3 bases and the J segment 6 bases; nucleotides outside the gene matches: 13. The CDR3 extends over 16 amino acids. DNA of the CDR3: TGCGCCAGCAGCCACCTAGGGGCAGGGGGAGCGGATGGCTACACCTTC. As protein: CASSHLGAGGADGYTF.

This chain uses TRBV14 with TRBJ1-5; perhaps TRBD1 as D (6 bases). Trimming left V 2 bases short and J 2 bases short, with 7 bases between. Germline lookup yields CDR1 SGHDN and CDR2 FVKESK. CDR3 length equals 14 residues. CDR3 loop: CASSQSGGNQPQHF. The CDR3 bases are TGTGCCAGCAGCCAATCAGGGGGCAATCAGCCCCAGCATTTT.

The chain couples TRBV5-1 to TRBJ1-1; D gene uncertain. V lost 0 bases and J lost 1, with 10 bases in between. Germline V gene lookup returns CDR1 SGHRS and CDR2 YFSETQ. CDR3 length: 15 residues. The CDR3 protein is CASSLGRSANTEAFF. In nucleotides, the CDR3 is TGCGCCAGCAGCTTGGGCAGGTCGGCGAACACTGAAGCTTTCTTT.